This T cell receptor (beta chain) was captured in a study of cytomegalovirus exposure and HLA in healthy donors. In germline, CDR1 is MNHEY, CDR2 SMNVEV (reference sequence). V lost 5 bases, J lost 4 bases, and 24 bases lay in between. The CDR3 is made up of 18 amino acids. Researchers ran the PCR with 60 Vbeta and 13 Jbeta primers. Data came from immunoSEQ multiplex PCR; TCRdb stores just in-frame clones and leaves some out. The profile shows 150,000 to 200,000 clones, less than 90% of them singletons. The TCR sequence derives from a woman between 18 and 29 years old in good health and CMV-seronegative. What was sequenced was PBMCs. This chain connects TRBV27 to TRBJ2-4; D may be TRBD2 (5 bases). In DNA, the CDR3 is TGTGCCAGCAGTCCCCCAAGTGATGCGTGGAGCGGTAAAAACATTCAGTACTTC. This encodes CASSPPSDAWSGKNIQYF.